The clone carrying this TCR beta chain was found once. Its antigen is not known. This CDR3 is 15 amino acids long. Trimming at V came to 3 bases and at J to 2 bases, leaving 5 bases not matched to a gene. Looked up from germline, CDR1 is MNHNS and CDR2 is SASEGT. The data were obtained in a study of T cell responses to AZD1222 COVID-19 vaccine. Sequencing was performed with immunoSEQ multiplex PCR; in TCRdb, only in-frame clones are kept and a portion is missing. The table shows tens of thousands of clones, with 79% occurring only once. Study-level points and caveats: There were mostly white British donors and more females than males, and clonal diversity was possibly underestimated.

The starting material was peripheral blood, obtained on day 0 of MenACWY control vaccination. This sequence originates from an adult in good health. The V call is TRBV6-1, the J call TRBJ2-5, with TRBD2 matching over 8 bases. The CDR3 region has the DNA TGTGCCAGCAGTGAGGTCCCGGGGGGGCAAGAGACCCAGTACTTC. Its translation is CASSEVPGGQETQYF.